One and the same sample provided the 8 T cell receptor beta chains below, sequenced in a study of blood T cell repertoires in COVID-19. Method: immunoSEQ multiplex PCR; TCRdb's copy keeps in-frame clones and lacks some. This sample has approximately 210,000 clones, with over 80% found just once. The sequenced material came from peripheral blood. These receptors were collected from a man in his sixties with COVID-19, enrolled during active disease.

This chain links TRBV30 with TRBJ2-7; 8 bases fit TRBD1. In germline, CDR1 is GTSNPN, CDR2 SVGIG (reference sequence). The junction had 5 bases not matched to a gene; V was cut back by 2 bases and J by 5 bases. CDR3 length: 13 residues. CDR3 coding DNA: TGTGCCTGGAGTAGACGACAGGGGAACGAGCAGTACTTC. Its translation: CAWSRRQGNEQYF.

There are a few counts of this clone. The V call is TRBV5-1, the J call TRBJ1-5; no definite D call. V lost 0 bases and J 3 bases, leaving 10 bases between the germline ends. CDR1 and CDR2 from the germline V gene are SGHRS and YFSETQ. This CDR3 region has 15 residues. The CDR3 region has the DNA TGCGCCAGCAGCTTGGCGGGGTCCCTCAATCAGCCCCAGCATTTT. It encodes CASSLAGSLNQPQHF. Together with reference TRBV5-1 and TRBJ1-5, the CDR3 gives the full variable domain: KAGVTQTPRYLIKTRGQQVTLSCSPISGHRSVSWYQQTPGQGLQFLFEYFSETQRNKGNFPGRFSGRQFSNSRSEMNVSTLELGDSALYLCASSLAGSLNQPQHFGDGTRLSIL.

The CDR3 loop reads CASGFQGSNSGNTIYF. The CDR3 DNA reads TGTGCTAGTGGTTTCCAGGGTAGCAACTCTGGAAACACCATATATTTT. The chain uses TRBV12-5 and TRBJ1-3; possibly TRBD1 for D (5 bases). V was shortened by 3 bases and J by 0 bases, with 12 bases between the two germline ends. The CDR3 has 16 residues. The V gene's germline CDR1 is LGHNT and CDR2 FRNRAP.

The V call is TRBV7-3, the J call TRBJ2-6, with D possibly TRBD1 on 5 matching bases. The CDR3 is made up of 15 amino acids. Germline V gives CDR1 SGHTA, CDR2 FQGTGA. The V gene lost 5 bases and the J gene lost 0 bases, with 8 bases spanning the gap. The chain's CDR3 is CASSIDSSGANVLTF. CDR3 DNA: TGTGCCAGCAGCATCGACAGCTCTGGGGCCAACGTCCTGACTTTC.

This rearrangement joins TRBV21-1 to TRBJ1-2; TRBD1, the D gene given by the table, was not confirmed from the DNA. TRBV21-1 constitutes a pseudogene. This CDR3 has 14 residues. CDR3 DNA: TGTGCCAGCAGTTTCAGGAAAGTGGACTATGGCTACACCTTC. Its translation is CASSFRKVDYGYTF.

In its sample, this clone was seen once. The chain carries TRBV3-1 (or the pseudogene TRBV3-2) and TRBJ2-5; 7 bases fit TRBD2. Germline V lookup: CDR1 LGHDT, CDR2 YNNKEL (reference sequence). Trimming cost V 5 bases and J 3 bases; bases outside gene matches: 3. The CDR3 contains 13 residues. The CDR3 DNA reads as TGTGCCAGCAGCTTCGCGGGGGAAGAGACCCAGTACTTC. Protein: CASSFAGEETQYF.

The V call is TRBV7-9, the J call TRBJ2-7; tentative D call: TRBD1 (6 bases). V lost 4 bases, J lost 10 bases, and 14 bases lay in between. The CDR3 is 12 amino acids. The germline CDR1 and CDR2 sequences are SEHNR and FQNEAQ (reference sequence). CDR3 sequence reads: CASSSTQGFQYF. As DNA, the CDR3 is TGTGCCAGCAGCTCAACCCAGGGGTTCCAGTACTTC.

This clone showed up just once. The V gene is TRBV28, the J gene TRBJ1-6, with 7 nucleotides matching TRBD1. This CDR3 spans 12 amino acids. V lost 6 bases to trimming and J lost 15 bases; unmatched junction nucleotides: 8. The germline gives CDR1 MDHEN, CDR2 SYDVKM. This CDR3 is CASREQGQGLHF. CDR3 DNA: TGTGCCAGCAGGGAACAGGGGCAGGGCCTCCACTTT.